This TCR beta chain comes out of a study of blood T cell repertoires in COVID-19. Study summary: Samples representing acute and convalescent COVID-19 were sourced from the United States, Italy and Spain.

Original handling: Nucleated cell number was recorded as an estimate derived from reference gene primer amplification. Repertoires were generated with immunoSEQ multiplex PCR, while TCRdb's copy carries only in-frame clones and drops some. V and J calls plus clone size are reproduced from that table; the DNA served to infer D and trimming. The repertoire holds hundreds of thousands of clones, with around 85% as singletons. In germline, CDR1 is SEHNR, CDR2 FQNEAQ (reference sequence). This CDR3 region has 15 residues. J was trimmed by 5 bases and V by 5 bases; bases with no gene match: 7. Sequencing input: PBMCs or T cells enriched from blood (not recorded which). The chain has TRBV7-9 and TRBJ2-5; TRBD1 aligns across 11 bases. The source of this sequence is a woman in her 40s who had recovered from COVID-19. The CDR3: CASSPADRGHETQYF. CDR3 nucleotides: TGTGCCAGCAGCCCGGCGGACAGGGGGCACGAGACCCAGTACTTC.